The 21 T cell receptor beta chains below all came from one sample that was sequenced in a study of vaccination and CD4 T cells after COVID-19. Cultured CD4+ T-cell DNA underwent Oncomine TCR Beta short-read sequencing. Using its own MiXCR run on the PCR reads, TCRdb lists one record per CDR3 protein. The sample has about 11,000 distinct CDR3 sequences; around 60% are singletons. This sample's treatment: roughly nine-day PBMC culture with coronavirus spike peptide pools or control peptides (ViraFEST assay). Their antigens remain unidentified. Source material: CD4+ T cells from blood, cultured in vitro. The receptors were gathered from a human donor who had recovered from COVID-19.

This clonotype has more than one count but fewer than ten. The CDR3 DNA is TGTGCCAGCAGTTACCGGGGGCGACAGCCAACCGCGAGCAATCAGCCCCAGCATTTT. This gives the protein CASSYRGRQPTASNQPQHF. The chain carries TRBV6-5 and TRBJ1-5; tentative D call: TRBD1 (6 bases). V shed 2 bases and J shed 1 base, with 21 bases lying between them. CDR3 length: 19 amino acids. CDR1 and CDR2 from the germline V gene are MNHEY and SVGAGI.

This chain uses TRBV10-3 with TRBJ2-7; tentative D call: TRBD1 (6 bases). Germline values: CDR1 ENHRY, CDR2 SYGVKD. With 4 bases removed from V and 12 bases from J, the gap between germline ends came to 16 bases. This CDR3 spans 12 amino acids. The chain's CDR3 is CAISASGGAGYF. CDR3 coding DNA: TGTGCCATCAGTGCCTCTGGGGGCGCGGGGTACTTC.

The V and J genes are TRBV11-3 and TRBJ2-3; weak D call: TRBD1 (6 bases). The germline CDR1 and CDR2 sequences are SGHNT and YENEEA. Trimming cost V 5 bases and J 4 bases, with 16 bases left between them. CDR3 size: 15 residues. CDR3 in DNA: TGTGCCAGCAGCCCGGACAGCCACATATCAGATACGCAGTATTTT. It is translated as CASSPDSHISDTQYF.

The chain joins TRBV9 to TRBJ1-5; unclear D gene. The CDR3 is 14 amino acids. The germline gives CDR1 SGDLS, CDR2 YYNGEE. V dropped 3 bases and J dropped 0 bases, with 7 bases sitting between them. As DNA, the CDR3 is TGTGCCAGCAGCGAGGGCAATAGCAATCAGCCCCAGCATTTT. Its translation is CASSEGNSNQPQHF.

V and J are TRBV20-1 and TRBJ2-3; 14 bases line up with TRBD2. V lost 0 bases, J lost 3 bases, and 5 bases stayed unmatched. This CDR3 is built from 17 residues. Looked up from germline, CDR1 is DFQATT and CDR2 is SNEGSKA (reference sequence). The CDR3: CSARDLRTSGRTDTQYF. The CDR3 DNA follows: TGCAGTGCTAGAGATCTAAGGACTAGCGGGAGGACAGATACGCAGTATTTT.

CDR3 sequence reads: CASSPLGITYNEQFF. In DNA, the CDR3 is TGTGCCAGCAGCCCCCTTGGGATAACCTACAATGAGCAGTTCTTC. The chain has TRBV7-6 and TRBJ2-1; D is uncertain. V lost 5 bases to trimming and J lost 2 bases, with 13 bases between them. Germline-derived CDR1 and CDR2 are SGHVS and FNYEAQ. The CDR3 extends over 15 amino acids. Filled out from reference TRBV7-6 and TRBJ2-1, the complete variable domain reads GAGVSQSPRYKVTKRGQDVALRCDPISGHVSLYWYRQALGQGPEFLTYFNYEAQQDKSGLPNDRFSAERPEGSISTLTIQRTEQRDSAMYRCASSPLGITYNEQFFGPGTRLTVL.

Here the CDR3 reads CASTPQGRGNTIYF. In DNA form, the CDR3 reads TGTGCCAGCACCCCTCAGGGCAGGGGTAACACCATATATTTT. The V call is TRBV11-3, the J call TRBJ1-3; D might be TRBD1 (6 bases). V lost 7 bases, J lost 7 bases, and 17 bases lay in between. CDR1 and CDR2 (germline): SGHNT, YENEEA. CDR3 size: 14 residues.

This chain's CDR3 is CASSLGGRLRPLHF. CDR3 nucleotide sequence: TGCGCCAGCAGCCTGGGCGGCCGACTGCGACCCCTCCACTTT. The J gene is TRBJ1-6, the V gene TRBV5-1; no clear D gene. V was pared by 4 bases and J by 12 bases, with 17 bases between. Germline V gives CDR1 SGHRS, CDR2 YFSETQ. CDR3 length equals 14 residues.

The gene calls are TRBV27 and TRBJ2-1; D tentatively fits TRBD1 or TRBD2 (5 bases each). V was cut by 1 base and J by 9 bases, with 22 bases left in between. The germline V gene encodes CDR1 MNHEY and CDR2 SMNVEV (reference sequence). The CDR3 totals 17 residues. CDR3 amino acids: CASSLLSLAQNGGEQFF. CDR3 coding DNA: TGTGCCAGCAGTTTATTAAGTCTAGCACAGAATGGGGGTGAGCAGTTCTTC.

This chain joins TRBV7-8 and TRBJ1-5; possibly TRBD1 for D (5 bases). CDR1 SGHVS and CDR2 FQNEAQ come from the germline V gene. The CDR3 runs 17 residues. Trimming stripped 1 base from V and 4 bases from J, with 17 bases between. This CDR3 reads CASSLGETDPFNQPQHF. The CDR3 coding sequence is TGTGCCAGCAGCTTAGGAGAGACAGACCCTTTTAATCAGCCCCAGCATTTT. Based on the CDR3 plus reference TRBV7-8 and TRBJ1-5, the full variable domain is GAGVSQSPRYKVAKRGQDVALRCDPISGHVSLFWYQQALGQGPEFLTYFQNEAQLDKSGLPSDRFFAERPEGSVSTLKIQRTQQEDSAVYLCASSLGETDPFNQPQHFGDGTRLSIL.

This chain uses TRBV24-1 with TRBJ2-1; D is unclear. CDR3 length: 12 residues. CDR1 KGHDR and CDR2 SFDVKD come from the germline V gene. V lost 4 bases and J 10 bases, leaving 10 bases between the germline ends. In DNA, the CDR3 is TGTGCCACCAGTGACTCTTCGTGGGAGCAGTTCTTC. This encodes CATSDSSWEQFF.

This rearrangement joins TRBV7-6 to TRBJ2-3; D might be TRBD2 (6 bases). The CDR3 totals 14 residues. Germline CDR1 is SGHVS and CDR2 is FNYEAQ. V lost 8 bases and J lost 2, with 14 bases in between. The CDR3 here is CASGRGKVTDTQYF. CDR3 DNA sequence: TGTGCCAGCGGCCGGGGGAAGGTCACAGATACGCAGTATTTT.

The chain has TRBV4-1 and TRBJ1-2, with TRBD1 matching 8 bases. V lost 0 bases and J lost 2; bases outside the gene matches: 8. Germline-derived CDR1 and CDR2 are MGHRA and YSYEKL. The length of the CDR3 is 17 residues. CDR3 sequence: CASSQDRSGTGNYGYTF. The CDR3 nucleotides read TGCGCCAGCAGCCAAGATAGAAGCGGGACAGGAAACTATGGCTACACCTTC.

The V gene is TRBV20-1, the J gene TRBJ1-1; D unclear. In germline, CDR1 is DFQATT, CDR2 SNEGSKA (reference sequence). V was cut by 6 bases and J by 7 bases, with 15 bases left in between. The length of the CDR3 is 12 residues. CDR3 protein: CSALSGFGEAFF. The CDR3 region has the DNA TGCAGTGCCCTATCCGGGTTTGGTGAAGCTTTCTTT.

The V call is TRBV12-3 or TRBV12-4, the J call TRBJ1-1, with D possibly matching TRBD1 (5 bases). CDR3 length: 14 residues. Deletions cut 4 bases from V and 3 bases from J, with 12 bases between. CDR3 protein: CASSSWGVYTEAFF. The CDR3 DNA is TGTGCCAGCAGTTCCTGGGGGGTATACACTGAAGCTTTCTTT.

The chain couples TRBV7-2 to TRBJ1-5; D is possibly TRBD1 (5 bases). Germline V gene data show CDR1 as SGHTA and CDR2 as FQGNSA. The CDR3 sequence is 13 residues long. V was shortened by 4 bases and J by 9 bases, with 13 bases between the two germline ends. CDR3 sequence (DNA): TGTGCCAGCAGCTCCCTACTCGGGGGGCCCCAGCATTTT. Its translation is CASSSLLGGPQHF.

V is TRBV14 and J is TRBJ1-2; the D is unclear. Germline CDR1 SGHDN, CDR2 FVKESK. The CDR3 sequence is 13 residues long. The V and J ends lost 4 bases and 1 base respectively, with 7 bases between them. CDR3 sequence (DNA): TGTGCCAGCAGCCTATTGGATAACTATGGCTACACCTTC. Protein: CASSLLDNYGYTF.

The rearrangement links TRBV6-2 or TRBV6-3 to TRBJ1-6; D is uncertain. V lost 0 bases and J 13 bases, leaving 7 bases between the germline ends. Germline V gene sequence: CDR1 MNHEY, CDR2 SVGEGT. This CDR3 is 12 amino acids long. The CDR3 DNA is TGTGCCAGCAGTTACTCGATTCGCCCCCTCCACTTT. Translated, it gives CASSYSIRPLHF.

The chain employs TRBV9 and TRBJ2-3; D is uncertain. Trimming left V 0 bases short and J 0 bases short, with 14 bases between. CDR1 is SGDLS and CDR2 is YYNGEE in the germline V gene. CDR3 size: 17 residues. The CDR3 protein is CASSVELQAWSTDTQYF. For the CDR3, the DNA is TGTGCCAGCAGCGTAGAGCTCCAGGCGTGGAGCACAGATACGCAGTATTTT.

The CDR3 reads CASSPGQVWNQPQHF. CDR3 in DNA: TGTGCCAGCAGCCCCGGACAGGTTTGGAATCAGCCCCAGCATTTT. The chain is built from TRBV6-1 and TRBJ1-5, with 7 bases lining up with TRBD1. Germline CDR1 reads MNHNS; CDR2 reads SASEGT. This CDR3 region has 15 residues. Trimming cost V 6 bases and J 4 bases; bases outside gene matches: 9.

The chain uses TRBV5-1 and TRBJ2-7; 7 bases align to TRBD1. The CDR3 has 16 amino acids. Germline V gives CDR1 SGHRS, CDR2 YFSETQ. J gave up 2 bases and V 0 bases, and 8 bases lay outside the gene matches. CDR3: CASSLGIGTAPYEQYF. The CDR3, as DNA: TGCGCCAGCAGCTTGGGAATTGGGACAGCCCCCTACGAGCAGTACTTC.